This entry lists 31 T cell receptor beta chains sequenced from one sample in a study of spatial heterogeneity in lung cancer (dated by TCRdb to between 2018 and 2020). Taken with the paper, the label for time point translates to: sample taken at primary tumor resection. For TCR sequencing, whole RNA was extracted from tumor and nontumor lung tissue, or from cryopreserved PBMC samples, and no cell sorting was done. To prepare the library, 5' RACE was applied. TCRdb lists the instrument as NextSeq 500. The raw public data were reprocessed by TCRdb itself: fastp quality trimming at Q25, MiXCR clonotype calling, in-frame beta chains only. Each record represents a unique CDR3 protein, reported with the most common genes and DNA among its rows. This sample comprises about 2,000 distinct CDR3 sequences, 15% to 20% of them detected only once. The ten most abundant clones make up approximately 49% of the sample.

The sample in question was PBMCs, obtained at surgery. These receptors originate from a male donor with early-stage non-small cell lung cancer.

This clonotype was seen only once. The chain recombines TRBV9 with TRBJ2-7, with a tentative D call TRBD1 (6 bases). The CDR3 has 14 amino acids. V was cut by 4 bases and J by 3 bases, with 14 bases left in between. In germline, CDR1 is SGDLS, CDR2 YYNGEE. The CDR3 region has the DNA TGTGCCAGCAGCCCAGGGGCGCTGGACTACGAGCAGTACTTC. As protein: CASSPGALDYEQYF.

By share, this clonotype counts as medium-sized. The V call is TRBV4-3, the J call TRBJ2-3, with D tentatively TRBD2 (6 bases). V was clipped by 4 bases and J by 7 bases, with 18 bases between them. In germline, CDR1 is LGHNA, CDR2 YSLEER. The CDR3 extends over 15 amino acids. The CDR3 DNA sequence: TGCGCCAGCAGCCCCACGGAGGAGGGGATTAATACGCAGTATTTT. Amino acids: CASSPTEEGINTQYF.

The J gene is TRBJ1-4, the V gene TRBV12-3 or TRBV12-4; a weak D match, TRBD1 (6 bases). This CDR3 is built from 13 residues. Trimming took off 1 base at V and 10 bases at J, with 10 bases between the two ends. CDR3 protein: CASSLGTVGKLFF. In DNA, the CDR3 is TGTGCCAGCAGTTTAGGGACAGTGGGAAAACTGTTTTTT.

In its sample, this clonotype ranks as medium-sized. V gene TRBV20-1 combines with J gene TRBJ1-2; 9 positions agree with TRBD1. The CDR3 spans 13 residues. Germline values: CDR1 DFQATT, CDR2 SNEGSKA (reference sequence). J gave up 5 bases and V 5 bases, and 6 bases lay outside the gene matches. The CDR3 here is CSAQTGGLYGYTF. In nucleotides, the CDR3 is TGCAGTGCTCAGACAGGGGGTCTATATGGCTACACCTTC.

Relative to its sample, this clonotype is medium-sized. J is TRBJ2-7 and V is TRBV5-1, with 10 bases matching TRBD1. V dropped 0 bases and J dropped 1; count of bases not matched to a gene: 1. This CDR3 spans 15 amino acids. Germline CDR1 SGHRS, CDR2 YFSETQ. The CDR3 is CASSLGTGGSYEQYF. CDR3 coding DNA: TGCGCCAGCAGCTTGGGGACAGGGGGGTCCTACGAGCAGTACTTC. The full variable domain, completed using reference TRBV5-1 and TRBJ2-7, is KAGVTQTPRYLIKTRGQQVTLSCSPISGHRSVSWYQQTPGQGLQFLFEYFSETQRNKGNFPGRFSGRQFSNSRSEMNVSTLELGDSALYLCASSLGTGGSYEQYFGPGTRLTVT.

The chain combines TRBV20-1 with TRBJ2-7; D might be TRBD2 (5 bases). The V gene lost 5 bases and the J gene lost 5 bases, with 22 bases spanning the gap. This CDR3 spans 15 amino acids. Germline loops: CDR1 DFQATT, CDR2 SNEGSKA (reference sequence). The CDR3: CSAVKREGALDEQYF. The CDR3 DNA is TGCAGTGCTGTCAAGAGAGAGGGAGCCTTGGACGAGCAGTACTTC.

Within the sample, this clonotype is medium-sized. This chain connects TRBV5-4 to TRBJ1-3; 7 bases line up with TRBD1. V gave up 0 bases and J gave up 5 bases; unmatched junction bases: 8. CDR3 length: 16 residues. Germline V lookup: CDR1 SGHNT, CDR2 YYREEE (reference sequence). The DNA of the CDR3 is TGTGCCAGCAGCTTGGCCGAACAGGGGCAAAGAAACACCATATATTTT. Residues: CASSLAEQGQRNTIYF.

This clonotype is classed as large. CDR3 in DNA: TGTGCCAGCAGCGCCGTACCGAACACCGGGGAGCTGTTTTTT. Encoded protein: CASSAVPNTGELFF. The V and J genes are TRBV9 and TRBJ2-2; D gene ambiguous. V lost 3 bases, J lost 0 bases, and 6 bases lay in between. The length of the CDR3 is 14 residues. Germline values: CDR1 SGDLS, CDR2 YYNGEE.

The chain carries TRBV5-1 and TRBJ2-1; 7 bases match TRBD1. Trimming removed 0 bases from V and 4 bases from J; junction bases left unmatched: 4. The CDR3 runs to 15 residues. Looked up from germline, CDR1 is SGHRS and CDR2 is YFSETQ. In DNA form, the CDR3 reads TGCGCCAGCAGCTTGGAAGGGACAGCTTACAATGAGCAGTTCTTC. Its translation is CASSLEGTAYNEQFF.

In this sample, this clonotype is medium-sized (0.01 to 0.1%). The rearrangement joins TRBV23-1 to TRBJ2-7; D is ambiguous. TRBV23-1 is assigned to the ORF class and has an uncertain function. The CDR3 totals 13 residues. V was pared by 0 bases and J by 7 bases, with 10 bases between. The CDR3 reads CASSQSPCWEQYF. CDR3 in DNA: TGCGCCAGCAGTCAATCACCCTGTTGGGAGCAGTACTTC.

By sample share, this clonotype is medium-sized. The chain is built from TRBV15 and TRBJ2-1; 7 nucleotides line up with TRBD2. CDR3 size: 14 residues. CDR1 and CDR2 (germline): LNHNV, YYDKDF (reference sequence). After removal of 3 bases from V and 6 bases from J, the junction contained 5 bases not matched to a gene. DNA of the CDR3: TGTGCCACCAGCAGTTACGGGACTACCAATGAGCAGTTCTTC. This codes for CATSSYGTTNEQFF.

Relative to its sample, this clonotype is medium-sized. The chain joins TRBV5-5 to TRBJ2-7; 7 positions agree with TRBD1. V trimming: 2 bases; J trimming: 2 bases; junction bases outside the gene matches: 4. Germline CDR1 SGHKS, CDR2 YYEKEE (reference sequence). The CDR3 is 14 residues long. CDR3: CASSFWDSTYEQYF. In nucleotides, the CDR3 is TGTGCCAGCAGCTTTTGGGACAGTACCTACGAGCAGTACTTC.

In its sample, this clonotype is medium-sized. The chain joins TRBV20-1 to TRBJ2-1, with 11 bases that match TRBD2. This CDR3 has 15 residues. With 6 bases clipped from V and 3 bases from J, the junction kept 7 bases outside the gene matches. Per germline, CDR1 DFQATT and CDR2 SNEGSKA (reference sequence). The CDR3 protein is CSAESGTSGYNEQFF. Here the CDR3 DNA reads TGCAGTGCCGAGAGTGGGACTAGCGGCTACAATGAGCAGTTCTTC.

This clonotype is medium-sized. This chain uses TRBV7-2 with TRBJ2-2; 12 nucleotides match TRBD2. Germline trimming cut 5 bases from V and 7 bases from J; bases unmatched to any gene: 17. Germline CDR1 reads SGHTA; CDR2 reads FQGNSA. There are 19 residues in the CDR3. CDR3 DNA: TGTGCCAGCAGCCCCTCGGGGCTAGCGGGAGGGCCTAGGAACGGGGAGCTGTTTTTT. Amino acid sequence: CASSPSGLAGGPRNGELFF.

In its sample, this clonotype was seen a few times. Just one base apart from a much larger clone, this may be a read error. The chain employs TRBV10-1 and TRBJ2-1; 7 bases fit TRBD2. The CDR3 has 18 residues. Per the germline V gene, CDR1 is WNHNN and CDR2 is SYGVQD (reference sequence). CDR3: CASNESMGGGRGGKEQFF. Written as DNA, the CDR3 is TGCGCCAGCAATGAGTCTATGGGTGGCGGGAGAGGTGGAAAGGAGCAGTTCTTC.

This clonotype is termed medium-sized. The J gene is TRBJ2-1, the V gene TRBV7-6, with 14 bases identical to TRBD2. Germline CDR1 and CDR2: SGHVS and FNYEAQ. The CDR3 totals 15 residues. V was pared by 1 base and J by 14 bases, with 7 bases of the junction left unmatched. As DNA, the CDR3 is TGTGCCAGCAGCTTAGGGGGACTAGCGGGAGAAGGGAAGTTCTTC. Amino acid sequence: CASSLGGLAGEGKFF.

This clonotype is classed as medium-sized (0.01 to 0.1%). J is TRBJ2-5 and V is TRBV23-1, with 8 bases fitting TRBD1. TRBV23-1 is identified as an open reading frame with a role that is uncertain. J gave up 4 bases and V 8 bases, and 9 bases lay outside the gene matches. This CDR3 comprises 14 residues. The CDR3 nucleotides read TGCGCCAGCCGAACACTCGACAGGGGAGAGACCCAGTACTTC. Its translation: CASRTLDRGETQYF.

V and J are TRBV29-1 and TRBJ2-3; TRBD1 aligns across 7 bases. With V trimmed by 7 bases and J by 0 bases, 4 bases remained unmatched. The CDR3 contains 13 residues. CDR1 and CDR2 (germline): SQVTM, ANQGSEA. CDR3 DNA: TGCAGCGAAGGGACAGACAGCACAGATACGCAGTATTTT. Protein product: CSEGTDSTDTQYF.

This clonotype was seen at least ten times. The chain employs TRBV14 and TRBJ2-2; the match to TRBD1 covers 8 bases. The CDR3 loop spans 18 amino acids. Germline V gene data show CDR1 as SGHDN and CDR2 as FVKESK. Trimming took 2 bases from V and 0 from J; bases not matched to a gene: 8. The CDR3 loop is CASSQFPQGAPNTGELFF. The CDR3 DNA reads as TGTGCCAGCAGCCAATTCCCTCAGGGGGCCCCGAACACCGGGGAGCTGTTTTTT.

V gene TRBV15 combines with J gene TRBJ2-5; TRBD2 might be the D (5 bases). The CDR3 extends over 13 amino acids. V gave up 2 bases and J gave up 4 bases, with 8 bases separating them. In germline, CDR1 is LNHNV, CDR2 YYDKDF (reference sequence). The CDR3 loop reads CATSRFGGETQYF. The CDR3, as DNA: TGTGCCACCAGCAGATTTGGAGGAGAGACCCAGTACTTC.

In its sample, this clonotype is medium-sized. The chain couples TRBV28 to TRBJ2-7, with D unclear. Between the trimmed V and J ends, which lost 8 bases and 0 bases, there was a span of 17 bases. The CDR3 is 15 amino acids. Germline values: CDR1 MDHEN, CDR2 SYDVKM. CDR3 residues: CASGVEWKSSYEQYF. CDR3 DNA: TGTGCCAGCGGGGTTGAGTGGAAGAGCTCCTACGAGCAGTACTTC. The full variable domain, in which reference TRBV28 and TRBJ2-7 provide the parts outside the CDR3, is DVKVTQSSRYLVKRTGEKVFLECVQDMDHENMFWYRQDPGLGLRLIYFSYDVKMKEKGDIPEGYSVSREKKERFSLILESASTNQTSMYLCASGVEWKSSYEQYFGPGTRLTVT.

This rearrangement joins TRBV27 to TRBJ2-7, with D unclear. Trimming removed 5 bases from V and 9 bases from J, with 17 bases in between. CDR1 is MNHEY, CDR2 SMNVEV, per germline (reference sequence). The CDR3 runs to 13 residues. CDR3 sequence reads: CASSVSQGIGQYF. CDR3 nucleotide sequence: TGTGCCAGCAGTGTCTCTCAAGGAATCGGGCAGTACTTC.

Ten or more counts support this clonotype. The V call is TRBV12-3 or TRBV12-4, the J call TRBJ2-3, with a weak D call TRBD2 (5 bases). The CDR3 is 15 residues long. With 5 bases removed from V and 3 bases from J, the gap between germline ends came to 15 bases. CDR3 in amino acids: CASSVTSRRTDTQYF. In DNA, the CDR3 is TGTGCCAGCAGTGTCACTAGTCGTCGGACAGATACGCAGTATTTT.

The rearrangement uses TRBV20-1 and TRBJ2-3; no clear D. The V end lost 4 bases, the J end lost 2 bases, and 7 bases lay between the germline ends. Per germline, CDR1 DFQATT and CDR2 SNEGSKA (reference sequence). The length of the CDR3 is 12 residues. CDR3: CSAIVYTDTQYF. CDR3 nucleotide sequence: TGCAGTGCTATAGTCTACACAGATACGCAGTATTTT.

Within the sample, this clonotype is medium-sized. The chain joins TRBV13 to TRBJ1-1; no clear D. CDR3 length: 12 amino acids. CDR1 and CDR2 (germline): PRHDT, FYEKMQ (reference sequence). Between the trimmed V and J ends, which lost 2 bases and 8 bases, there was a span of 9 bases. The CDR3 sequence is CASSLLRLEAFF. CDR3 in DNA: TGTGCCAGCAGCTTACTCCGGCTCGAAGCTTTCTTT. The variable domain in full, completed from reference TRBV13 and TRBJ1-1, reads AAGVIQSPRHLIKEKRETATLKCYPIPRHDTVYWYQQGPGQDPQFLISFYEKMQSDKGSIPDRFSAQQFSDYHSELNMSSLELGDSALYFCASSLLRLEAFFGQGTRLTVV.

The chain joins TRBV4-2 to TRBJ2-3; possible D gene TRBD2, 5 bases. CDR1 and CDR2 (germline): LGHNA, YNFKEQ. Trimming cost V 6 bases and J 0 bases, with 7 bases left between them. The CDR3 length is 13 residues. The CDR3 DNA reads TGTGCCAGCAGAAGCGGAAGCACAGATACGCAGTATTTT. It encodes CASRSGSTDTQYF.

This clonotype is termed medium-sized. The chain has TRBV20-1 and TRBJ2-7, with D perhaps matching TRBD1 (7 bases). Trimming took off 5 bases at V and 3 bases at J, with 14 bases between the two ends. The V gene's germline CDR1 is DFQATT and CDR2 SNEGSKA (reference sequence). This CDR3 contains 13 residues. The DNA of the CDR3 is TGCAGTGCTCAGGACAGGAGGGGCTACGAGCAGTACTTC. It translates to CSAQDRRGYEQYF.

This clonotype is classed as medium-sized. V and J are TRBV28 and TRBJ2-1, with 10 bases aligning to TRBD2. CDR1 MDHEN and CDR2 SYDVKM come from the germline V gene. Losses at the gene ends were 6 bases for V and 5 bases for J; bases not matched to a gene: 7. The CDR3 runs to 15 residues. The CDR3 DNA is TGTGCCAGCAGCTTGGGACTAGCGACCGACAATGAGCAGTTCTTC. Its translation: CASSLGLATDNEQFF.

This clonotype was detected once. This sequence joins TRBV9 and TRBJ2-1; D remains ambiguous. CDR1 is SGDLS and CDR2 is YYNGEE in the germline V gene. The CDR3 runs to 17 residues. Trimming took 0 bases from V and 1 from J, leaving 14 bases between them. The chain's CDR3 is CASSVEAPFGSYNEQFF. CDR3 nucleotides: TGTGCCAGCAGCGTAGAGGCTCCCTTCGGGTCCTACAATGAGCAGTTCTTC.

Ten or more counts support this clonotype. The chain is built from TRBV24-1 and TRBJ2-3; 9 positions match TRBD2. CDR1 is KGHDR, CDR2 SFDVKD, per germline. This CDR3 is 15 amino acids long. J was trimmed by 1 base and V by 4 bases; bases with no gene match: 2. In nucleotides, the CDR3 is TGTGCCACCAGTGACCCTAGCGGGGGCACAGATACGCAGTATTTT. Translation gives CATSDPSGGTDTQYF.

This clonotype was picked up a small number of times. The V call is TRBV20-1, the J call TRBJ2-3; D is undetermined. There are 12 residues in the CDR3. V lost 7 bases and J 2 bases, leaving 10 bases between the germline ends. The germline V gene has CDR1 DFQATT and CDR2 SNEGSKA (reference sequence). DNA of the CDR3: TGCAGTGTTCGTGCGTCCACAGATACGCAGTATTTT. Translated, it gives CSVRASTDTQYF.